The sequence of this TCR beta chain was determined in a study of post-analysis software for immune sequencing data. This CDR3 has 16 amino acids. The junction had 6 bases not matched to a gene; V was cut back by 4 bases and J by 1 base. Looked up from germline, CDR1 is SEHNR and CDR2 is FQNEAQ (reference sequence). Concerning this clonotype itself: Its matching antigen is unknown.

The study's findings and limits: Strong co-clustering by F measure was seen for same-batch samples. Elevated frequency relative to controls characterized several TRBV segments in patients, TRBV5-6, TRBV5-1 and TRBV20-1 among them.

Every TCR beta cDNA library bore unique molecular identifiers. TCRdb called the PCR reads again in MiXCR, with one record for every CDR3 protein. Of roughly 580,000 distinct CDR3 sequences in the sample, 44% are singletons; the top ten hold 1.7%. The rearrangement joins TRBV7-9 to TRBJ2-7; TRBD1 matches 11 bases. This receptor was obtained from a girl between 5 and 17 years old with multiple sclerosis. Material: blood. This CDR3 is CASSSWDRGWSYEQYF. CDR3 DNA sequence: TGTGCCAGCAGCTCGTGGGACAGGGGGTGGTCCTACGAGCAGTACTTC.